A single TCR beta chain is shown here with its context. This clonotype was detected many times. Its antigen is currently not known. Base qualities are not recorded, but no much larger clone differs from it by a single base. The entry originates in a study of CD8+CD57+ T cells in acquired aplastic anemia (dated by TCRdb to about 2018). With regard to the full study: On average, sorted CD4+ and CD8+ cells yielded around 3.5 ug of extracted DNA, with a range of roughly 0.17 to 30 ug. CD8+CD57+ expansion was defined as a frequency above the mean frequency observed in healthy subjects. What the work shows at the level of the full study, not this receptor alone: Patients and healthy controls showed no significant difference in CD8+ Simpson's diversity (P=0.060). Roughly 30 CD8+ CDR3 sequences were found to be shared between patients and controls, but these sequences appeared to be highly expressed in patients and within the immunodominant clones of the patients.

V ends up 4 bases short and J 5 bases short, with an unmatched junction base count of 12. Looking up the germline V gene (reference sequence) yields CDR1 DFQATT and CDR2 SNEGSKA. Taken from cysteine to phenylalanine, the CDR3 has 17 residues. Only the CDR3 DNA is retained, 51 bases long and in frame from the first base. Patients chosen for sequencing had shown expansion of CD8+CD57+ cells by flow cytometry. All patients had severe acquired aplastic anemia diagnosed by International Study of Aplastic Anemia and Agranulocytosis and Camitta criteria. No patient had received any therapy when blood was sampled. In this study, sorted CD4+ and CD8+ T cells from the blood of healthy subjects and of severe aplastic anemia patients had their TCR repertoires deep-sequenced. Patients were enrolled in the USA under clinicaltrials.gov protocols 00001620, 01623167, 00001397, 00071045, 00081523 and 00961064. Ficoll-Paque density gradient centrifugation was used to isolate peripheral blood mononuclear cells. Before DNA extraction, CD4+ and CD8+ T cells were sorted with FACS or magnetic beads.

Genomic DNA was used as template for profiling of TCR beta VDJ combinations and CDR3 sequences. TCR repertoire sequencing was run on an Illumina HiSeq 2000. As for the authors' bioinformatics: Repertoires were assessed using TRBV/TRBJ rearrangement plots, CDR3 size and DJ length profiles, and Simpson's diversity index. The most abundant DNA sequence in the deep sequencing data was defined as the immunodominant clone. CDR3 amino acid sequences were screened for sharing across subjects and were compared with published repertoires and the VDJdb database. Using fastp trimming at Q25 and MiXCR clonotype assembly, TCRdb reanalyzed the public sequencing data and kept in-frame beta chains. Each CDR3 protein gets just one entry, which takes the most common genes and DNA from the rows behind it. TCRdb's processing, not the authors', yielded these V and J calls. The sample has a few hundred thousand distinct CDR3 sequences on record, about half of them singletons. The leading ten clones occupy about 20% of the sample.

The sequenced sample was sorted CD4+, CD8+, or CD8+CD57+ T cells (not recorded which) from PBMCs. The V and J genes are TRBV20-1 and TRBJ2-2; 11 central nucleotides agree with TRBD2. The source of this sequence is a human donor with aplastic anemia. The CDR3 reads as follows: CSATQLRASGRTGELFF. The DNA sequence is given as TGCAGTGCTACCCAATTGAGGGCTAGCGGGAGGACCGGGGAGCTGTTTTTT.